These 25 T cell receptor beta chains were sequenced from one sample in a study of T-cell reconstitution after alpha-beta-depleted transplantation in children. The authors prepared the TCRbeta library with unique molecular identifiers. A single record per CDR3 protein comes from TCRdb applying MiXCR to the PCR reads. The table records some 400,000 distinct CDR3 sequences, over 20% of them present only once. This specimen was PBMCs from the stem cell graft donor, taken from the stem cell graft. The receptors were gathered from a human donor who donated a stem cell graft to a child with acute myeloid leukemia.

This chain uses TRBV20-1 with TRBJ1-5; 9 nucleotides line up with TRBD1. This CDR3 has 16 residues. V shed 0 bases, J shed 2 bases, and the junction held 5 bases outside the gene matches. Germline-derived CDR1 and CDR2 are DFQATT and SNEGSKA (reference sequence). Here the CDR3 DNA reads TGCAGTGCTAGAGATCTAGGGACAGGGCGCAATCAGCCCCAGCATTTT. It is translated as CSARDLGTGRNQPQHF.

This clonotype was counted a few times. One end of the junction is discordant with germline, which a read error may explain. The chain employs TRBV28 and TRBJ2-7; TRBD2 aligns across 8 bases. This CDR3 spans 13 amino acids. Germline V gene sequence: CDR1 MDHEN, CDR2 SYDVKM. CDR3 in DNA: TGTGCCAGCAGTCCCTCCCGGGGGGGTCAAGCCCTCTTC. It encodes CASSPSRGGQALF.

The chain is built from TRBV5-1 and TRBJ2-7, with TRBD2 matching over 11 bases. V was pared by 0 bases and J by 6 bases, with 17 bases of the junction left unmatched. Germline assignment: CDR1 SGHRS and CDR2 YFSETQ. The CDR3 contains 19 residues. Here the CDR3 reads CASSLVLLAGGPHQSEQYF. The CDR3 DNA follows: TGCGCCAGCAGCTTGGTGCTCCTAGCGGGAGGCCCCCATCAGTCCGAGCAGTACTTC. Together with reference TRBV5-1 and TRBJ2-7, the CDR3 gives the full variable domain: KAGVTQTPRYLIKTRGQQVTLSCSPISGHRSVSWYQQTPGQGLQFLFEYFSETQRNKGNFPGRFSGRQFSNSRSEMNVSTLELGDSALYLCASSLVLLAGGPHQSEQYFGPGTRLTVT.

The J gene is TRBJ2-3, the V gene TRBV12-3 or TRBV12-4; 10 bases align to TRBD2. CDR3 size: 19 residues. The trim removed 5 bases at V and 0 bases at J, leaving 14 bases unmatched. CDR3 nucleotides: TGTGCCAGCAGTCCACCTCGGTGGCTAGCGGGAGTTAGCACAGATACGCAGTATTTT. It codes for CASSPPRWLAGVSTDTQYF.

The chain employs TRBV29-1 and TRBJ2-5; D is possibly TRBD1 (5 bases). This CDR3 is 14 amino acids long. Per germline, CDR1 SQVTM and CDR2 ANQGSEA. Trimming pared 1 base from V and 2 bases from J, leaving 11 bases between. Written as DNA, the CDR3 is TGCAGCGTTGAAGGGGGCCAGGGACAAGAGACCCAGTACTTC. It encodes CSVEGGQGQETQYF. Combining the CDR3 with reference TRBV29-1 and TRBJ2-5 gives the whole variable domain SAVISQKPSRDICQRGTSLTIQCQVDSQVTMMFWYRQQPGQSLTLIATANQGSEATYESGFVIDKFPISRPNLTFSTLTVSNMSPEDSSIYLCSVEGGQGQETQYFGPGTRLLVL.

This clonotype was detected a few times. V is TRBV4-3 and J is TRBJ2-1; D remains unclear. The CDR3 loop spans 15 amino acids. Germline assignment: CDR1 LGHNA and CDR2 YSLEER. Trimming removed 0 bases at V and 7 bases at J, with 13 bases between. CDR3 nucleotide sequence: TGCGCCAGCAGCCAAGATACAGCCAGCCTGAATGAGCAGTTCTTC. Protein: CASSQDTASLNEQFF.

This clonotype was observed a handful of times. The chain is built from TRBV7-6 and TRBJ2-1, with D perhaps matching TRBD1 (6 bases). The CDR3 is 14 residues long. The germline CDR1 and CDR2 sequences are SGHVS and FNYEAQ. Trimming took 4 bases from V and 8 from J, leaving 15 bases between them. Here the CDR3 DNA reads TGTGCCAGCAGCTCACGGGGAAGACAGGATGAGCAGTTCTTC. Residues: CASSSRGRQDEQFF.

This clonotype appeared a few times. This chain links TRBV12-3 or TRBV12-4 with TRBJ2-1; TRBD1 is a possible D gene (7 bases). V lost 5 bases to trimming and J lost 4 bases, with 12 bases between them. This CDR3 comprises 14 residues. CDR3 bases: TGTGCCAGCAGTGGGGGGACAGTTTACAATGAGCAGTTCTTC. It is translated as CASSGGTVYNEQFF.

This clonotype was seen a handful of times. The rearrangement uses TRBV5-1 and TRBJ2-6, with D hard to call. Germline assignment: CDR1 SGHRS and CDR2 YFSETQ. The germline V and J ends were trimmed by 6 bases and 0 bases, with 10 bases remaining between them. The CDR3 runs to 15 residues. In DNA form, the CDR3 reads TGCGCCAGCACCCCGACAAGCTCTGGGGCCAACGTCCTGACTTTC. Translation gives CASTPTSSGANVLTF.

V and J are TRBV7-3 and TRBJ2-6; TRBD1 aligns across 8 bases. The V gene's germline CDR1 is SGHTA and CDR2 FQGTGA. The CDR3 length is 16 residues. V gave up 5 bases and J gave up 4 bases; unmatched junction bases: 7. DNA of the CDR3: TGTGCCAGCAGCCCGAGCGCAGGGGGCGGGGCCAACGTCCTGACTTTC. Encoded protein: CASSPSAGGGANVLTF.

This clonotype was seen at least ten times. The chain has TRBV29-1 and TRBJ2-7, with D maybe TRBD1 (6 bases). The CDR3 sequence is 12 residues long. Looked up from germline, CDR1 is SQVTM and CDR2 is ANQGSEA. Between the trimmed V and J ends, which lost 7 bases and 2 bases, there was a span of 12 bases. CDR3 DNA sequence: TGCAGCGCTGCCAGGGGTCCCTACGAGCAGTACTTC. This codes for CSAARGPYEQYF.

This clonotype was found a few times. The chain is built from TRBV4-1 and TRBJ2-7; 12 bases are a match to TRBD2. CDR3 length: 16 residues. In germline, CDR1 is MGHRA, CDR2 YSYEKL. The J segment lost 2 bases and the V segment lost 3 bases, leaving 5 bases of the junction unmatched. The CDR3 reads CASSQKLAGGAYEQYF. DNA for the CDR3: TGCGCCAGCAGCCAGAAACTAGCGGGAGGAGCCTACGAGCAGTACTTC.

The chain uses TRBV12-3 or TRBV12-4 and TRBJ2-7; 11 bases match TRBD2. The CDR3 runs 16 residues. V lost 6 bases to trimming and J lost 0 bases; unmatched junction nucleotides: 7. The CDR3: CASSLGLAVTSYEQYF. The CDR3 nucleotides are TGTGCCAGCAGCCTGGGACTAGCGGTAACCTCCTACGAGCAGTACTTC.

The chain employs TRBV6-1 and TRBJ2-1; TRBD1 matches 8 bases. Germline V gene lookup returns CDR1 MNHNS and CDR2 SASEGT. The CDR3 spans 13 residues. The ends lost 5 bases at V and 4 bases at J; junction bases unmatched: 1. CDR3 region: CASSRQGYNEQFF. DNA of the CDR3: TGTGCCAGCAGTCGACAGGGGTACAATGAGCAGTTCTTC.

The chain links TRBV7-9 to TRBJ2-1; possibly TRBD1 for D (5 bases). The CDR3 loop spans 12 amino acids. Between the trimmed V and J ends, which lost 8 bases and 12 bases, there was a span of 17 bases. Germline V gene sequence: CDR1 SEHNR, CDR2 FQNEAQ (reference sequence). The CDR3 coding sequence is TGTGCCAGCGCAGATATAGACAGCGCGCAGTTCTTC. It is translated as CASADIDSAQFF.

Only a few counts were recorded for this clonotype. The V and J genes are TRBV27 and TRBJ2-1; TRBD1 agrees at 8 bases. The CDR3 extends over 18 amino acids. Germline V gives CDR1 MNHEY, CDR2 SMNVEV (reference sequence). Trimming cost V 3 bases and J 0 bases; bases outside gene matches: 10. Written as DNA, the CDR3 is TGTGCCAGCAGTTTTGTAGGGGACAGGTCCAGCTCCTACAATGAGCAGTTCTTC. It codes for CASSFVGDRSSSYNEQFF.

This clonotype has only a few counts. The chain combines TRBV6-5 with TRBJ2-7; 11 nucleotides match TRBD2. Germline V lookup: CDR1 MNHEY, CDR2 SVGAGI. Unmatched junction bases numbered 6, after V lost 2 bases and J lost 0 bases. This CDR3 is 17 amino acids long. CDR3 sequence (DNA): TGTGCCAGCAGTTACCCTAGCGGGAGGTCTAGCTCCTACGAGCAGTACTTC. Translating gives CASSYPSGRSSSYEQYF.

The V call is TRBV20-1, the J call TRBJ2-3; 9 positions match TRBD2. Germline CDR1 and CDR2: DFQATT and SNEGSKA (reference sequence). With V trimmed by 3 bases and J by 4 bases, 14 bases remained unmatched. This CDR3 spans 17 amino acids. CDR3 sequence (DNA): TGCAGTGCTAGCGCGACTAGCGGATCCGGGGGGGCAGATACGCAGTATTTT. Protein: CSASATSGSGGADTQYF.

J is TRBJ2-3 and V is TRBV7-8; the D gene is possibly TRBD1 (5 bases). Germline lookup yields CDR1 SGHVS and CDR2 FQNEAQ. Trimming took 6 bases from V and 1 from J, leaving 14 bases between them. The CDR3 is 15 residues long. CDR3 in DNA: TGTGCCAGCAGGGGATGGGGCCGGGGCACAGATACGCAGTATTTT. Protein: CASRGWGRGTDTQYF. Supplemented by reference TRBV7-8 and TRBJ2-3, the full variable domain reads GAGVSQSPRYKVAKRGQDVALRCDPISGHVSLFWYQQALGQGPEFLTYFQNEAQLDKSGLPSDRFFAERPEGSVSTLKIQRTQQEDSAVYLCASRGWGRGTDTQYFGPGTRLTVL.

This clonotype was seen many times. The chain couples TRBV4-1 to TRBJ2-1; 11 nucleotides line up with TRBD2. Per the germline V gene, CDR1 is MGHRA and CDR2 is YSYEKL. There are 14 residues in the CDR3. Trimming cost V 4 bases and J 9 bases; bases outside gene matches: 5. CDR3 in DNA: TGCGCCAGCAGCCCACCGGGACTAGCGGCTGAGCAGTTCTTC. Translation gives CASSPPGLAAEQFF.

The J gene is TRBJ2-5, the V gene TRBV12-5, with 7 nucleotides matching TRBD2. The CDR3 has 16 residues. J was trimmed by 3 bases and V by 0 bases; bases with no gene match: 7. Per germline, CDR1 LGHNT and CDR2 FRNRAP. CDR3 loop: CASGLVEGGPEETQYF. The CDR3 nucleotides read TGTGCTAGTGGTTTGGTAGAGGGAGGGCCCGAAGAGACCCAGTACTTC.

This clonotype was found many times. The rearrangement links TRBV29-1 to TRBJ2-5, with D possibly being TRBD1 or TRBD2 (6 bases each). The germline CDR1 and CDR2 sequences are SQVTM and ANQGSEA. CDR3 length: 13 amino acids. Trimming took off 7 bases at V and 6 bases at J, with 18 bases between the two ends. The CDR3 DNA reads TGCAGCGCCCAGATTGGGGGGCCGAAGACCCAGTACTTC. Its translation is CSAQIGGPKTQYF.

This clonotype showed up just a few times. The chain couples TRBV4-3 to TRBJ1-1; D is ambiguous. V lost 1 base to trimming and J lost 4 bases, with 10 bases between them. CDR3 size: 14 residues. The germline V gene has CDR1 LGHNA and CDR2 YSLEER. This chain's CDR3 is CASSQGRVGTEAFF. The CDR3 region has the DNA TGCGCCAGCAGCCAAGGCCGGGTGGGCACTGAAGCTTTCTTT.

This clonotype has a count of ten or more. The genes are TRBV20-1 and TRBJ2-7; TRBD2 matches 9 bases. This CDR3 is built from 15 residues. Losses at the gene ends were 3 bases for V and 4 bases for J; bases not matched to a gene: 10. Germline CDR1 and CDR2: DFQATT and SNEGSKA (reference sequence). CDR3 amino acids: CSASPMGSGSYEQYF. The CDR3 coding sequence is TGCAGTGCTAGCCCCATGGGTAGCGGGAGTTACGAGCAGTACTTC.

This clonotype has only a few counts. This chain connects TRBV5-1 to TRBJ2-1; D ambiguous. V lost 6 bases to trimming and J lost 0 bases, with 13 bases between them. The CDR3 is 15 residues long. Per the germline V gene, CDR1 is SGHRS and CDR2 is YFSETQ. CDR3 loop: CASKNRNSSYNEQFF. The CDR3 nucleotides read TGCGCCAGCAAGAATCGGAACAGCTCCTACAATGAGCAGTTCTTC.